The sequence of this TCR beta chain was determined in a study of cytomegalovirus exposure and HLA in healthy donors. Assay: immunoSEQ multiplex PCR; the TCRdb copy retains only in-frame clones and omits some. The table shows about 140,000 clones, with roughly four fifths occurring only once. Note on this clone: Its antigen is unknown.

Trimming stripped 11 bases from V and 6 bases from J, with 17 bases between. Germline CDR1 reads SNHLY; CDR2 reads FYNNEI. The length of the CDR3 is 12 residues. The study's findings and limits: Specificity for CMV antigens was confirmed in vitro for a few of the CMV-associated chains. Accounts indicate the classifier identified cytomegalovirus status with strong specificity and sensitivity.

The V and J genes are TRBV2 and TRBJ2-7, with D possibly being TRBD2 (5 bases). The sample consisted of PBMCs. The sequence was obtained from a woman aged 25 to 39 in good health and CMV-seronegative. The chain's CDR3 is CAGKGEGSEQYF. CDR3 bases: TGTGCCGGAAAAGGAGAAGGGAGCGAGCAGTACTTC.